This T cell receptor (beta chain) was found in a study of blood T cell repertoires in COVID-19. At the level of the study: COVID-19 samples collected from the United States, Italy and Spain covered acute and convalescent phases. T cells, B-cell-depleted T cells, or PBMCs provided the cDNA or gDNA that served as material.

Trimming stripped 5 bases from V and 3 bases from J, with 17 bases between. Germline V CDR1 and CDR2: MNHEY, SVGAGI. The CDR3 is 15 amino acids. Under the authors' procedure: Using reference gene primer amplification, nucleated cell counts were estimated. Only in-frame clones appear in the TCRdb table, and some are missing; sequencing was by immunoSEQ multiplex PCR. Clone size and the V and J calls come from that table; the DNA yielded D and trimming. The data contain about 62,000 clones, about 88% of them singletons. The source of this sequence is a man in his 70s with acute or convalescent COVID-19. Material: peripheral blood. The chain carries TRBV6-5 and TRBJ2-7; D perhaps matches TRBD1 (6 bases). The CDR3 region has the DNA TGTGCCAGCAGTACCAGGAAAACAGGGCTCTACGAGCAGTACTTC. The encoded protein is CASSTRKTGLYEQYF.